The sequence of this T cell receptor (beta chain) was determined in a study of blood T cell repertoires in COVID-19. Profiling relied on immunoSEQ multiplex PCR, and the TCRdb table lists in-frame clones only, not all of them. The sample lists about 170,000 clones, over 80% occurring once. Deletions cut 3 bases from V and 3 bases from J, with 9 bases between. This CDR3 is 15 amino acids long. In germline, CDR1 is MDHEN, CDR2 SYDVKM. This clone was seen a single time. The sequencing sample was made of peripheral blood. This receptor was identified in a woman aged 55-70 years with acute or convalescent COVID-19. The chain couples TRBV28 to TRBJ2-6; D perhaps matches TRBD1 (5 bases). Written as DNA, the CDR3 is TGTGCCAGCAGTTTCTTGCAGGGTGGGGCCAACGTCCTGACTTTC. Its translation is CASSFLQGGANVLTF.